This passage covers 20 T cell receptor beta chains from one sample sequenced in a study of cytomegalovirus exposure and HLA in healthy donors. Use of 60 Vbeta and 13 Jbeta primers characterized the PCR. This table comes from immunoSEQ multiplex PCR, and its TCRdb copy is limited to in-frame clones, with some not included. This sample has around 130,000 clones, with roughly four fifths found just once. What was sequenced was PBMCs. These TCRs come from a woman in her thirties or forties in good health and CMV-seropositive.

The chain has TRBV5-1 and TRBJ2-7, with 7 bases identical to TRBD1. In germline, CDR1 is SGHRS, CDR2 YFSETQ. V trimming: 2 bases; J trimming: 3 bases; junction bases outside the gene matches: 5. The CDR3 runs to 14 residues. CDR3 in DNA: TGCGCCAGCAGCTTTATGGGACAGCTCTACGAGCAGTACTTC. Amino acid sequence: CASSFMGQLYEQYF.

The rearrangement uses TRBV7-9 and TRBJ2-6; perhaps TRBD1 as D (6 bases). CDR3 length: 15 residues. The V gene's germline CDR1 is SEHNR and CDR2 FQNEAQ (reference sequence). The V and J ends lost 2 bases and 2 bases respectively, with 7 bases between them. The chain's CDR3 is CASSLQGTGANVLTF. The CDR3 coding sequence is TGTGCCAGCAGCTTACAGGGGACTGGGGCCAACGTCCTGACTTTC.

This chain connects TRBV9 to TRBJ2-3; TRBD2 aligns across 10 bases. From germline, CDR1 is SGDLS and CDR2 YYNGEE. The CDR3 loop spans 13 amino acids. After removal of 7 bases from V and 1 base from J, the junction contained 0 bases not matched to a gene. In nucleotides, the CDR3 is TGTGCCAGCGGGACTAGCGGCACAGATACGCAGTATTTT. Translated, it gives CASGTSGTDTQYF.

This clone came up a few times. The chain employs TRBV18 and TRBJ1-3, with no clear D. V was trimmed by 2 bases and J by 0 bases, leaving 8 bases between them. This CDR3 region has 15 residues. Germline CDR1 reads KGHSH; CDR2 reads LQKENI. CDR3 DNA: TGTGCCAGCTCACCAGGGCAACCCTCTGGAAACACCATATATTTT. This translates into CASSPGQPSGNTIYF.

This chain joins TRBV7-8 and TRBJ1-5; 8 nucleotides align to TRBD1. V shed 5 bases and J 0 bases; nucleotides not matched to a gene: 9. The CDR3 has 17 residues. In germline, CDR1 is SGHVS, CDR2 FQNEAQ. The chain's CDR3 is CASSQGQAIVSNQPQHF. CDR3 DNA sequence: TGTGCCAGCAGCCAGGGACAGGCGATAGTTAGCAATCAGCCCCAGCATTTT.

This sequence joins TRBV15 and TRBJ1-5, with TRBD1 as a possible D gene (6 bases). Germline CDR1 and CDR2: LNHNV and YYDKDF (reference sequence). This CDR3 is built from 14 residues. V lost 4 bases, J lost 2 bases, and 9 bases lay in between. In DNA form, the CDR3 reads TGTGCCACCAGCAATCCAGGGGGCAATCAGCCCCAGCATTTT. Protein product: CATSNPGGNQPQHF.

The gene calls are TRBV28 and TRBJ2-1, with D perhaps matching TRBD2 (5 bases). Trimming left V 7 bases short and J 0 bases short, with 13 bases between. Germline-derived CDR1 and CDR2 are MDHEN and SYDVKM. The CDR3 consists of 15 residues. CDR3 in amino acids: CASTSSWFSYNEQFF. The DNA of the CDR3 is TGTGCCAGCACCTCTAGCTGGTTCTCCTACAATGAGCAGTTCTTC.

This clone was detected only once. CDR3 region: CASSYSTQHYEQYF. CDR3 in DNA: TGTGCCAGCAGTTACTCGACTCAGCACTACGAGCAGTACTTC. This chain joins TRBV6-5 and TRBJ2-7, with D uncertain. This CDR3 has 14 residues. CDR1 and CDR2 (germline): MNHEY, SVGAGI. Trimming shortened V by 0 bases and J by 3 bases, and 9 bases separated the two germline ends.

With regard to this clone: A junction end diverges from the germline sequence, so it may reflect a read error. The genes are TRBV5-4 and TRBJ2-5; 8 bases fit TRBD1. The CDR3 runs to 13 residues. Germline CDR1 SGHNT, CDR2 YYREEE (reference sequence). This CDR3 reads CASSHRTGREPYF. In nucleotides, the CDR3 is TGCGCCAGCAGCCACCGGACAGGGCGGGAACCGTACTTC.

The chain joins TRBV5-8 to TRBJ2-1, with TRBD1 matching over 9 bases. The V gene's germline CDR1 is SGHTS and CDR2 YDEGEE. CDR3 size: 17 residues. V was clipped by 3 bases and J by 1 base; unmatched bases: 8. CDR3 in amino acids: CASSSPGTGISYNEQFF. The CDR3 DNA sequence: TGTGCCAGCAGCTCCCCCGGGACAGGGATTTCCTACAATGAGCAGTTCTTC.

The chain joins TRBV27 to TRBJ2-1; no clear D. V lost 3 bases, J lost 8 bases, and 5 bases lay in between. The CDR3 sequence is 11 residues long. Germline lookup yields CDR1 MNHEY and CDR2 SMNVEV (reference sequence). CDR3 nucleotide sequence: TGTGCCAGCAGTTTCCGGGATGAGCAGTTCTTC. Residues: CASSFRDEQFF.

This clone was seen only a few times. The chain links TRBV7-2 to TRBJ1-1; no clear D gene. V gave up 5 bases and J gave up 4 bases, with 17 bases separating them. The germline V gene has CDR1 SGHTA and CDR2 FQGNSA. This CDR3 contains 15 residues. CDR3 DNA sequence: TGTGCCAGCAGCCCACCCGGCCGACCGGGCACTGAAGCTTTCTTT. Translation: CASSPPGRPGTEAFF.

This chain joins TRBV5-1 and TRBJ2-2; the match to TRBD2 covers 7 bases. The ends lost 2 bases at V and 0 bases at J; junction bases unmatched: 10. CDR3 length: 18 residues. CDR1 and CDR2 (germline): SGHRS, YFSETQ. CDR3 region: CASSFLYRDYANTGELFF. The CDR3, as DNA: TGCGCCAGCAGCTTCCTATACCGGGACTACGCGAACACCGGGGAGCTGTTTTTT.

The gene calls are TRBV2 and TRBJ2-4; TRBD2 is a possible D gene (6 bases). The V gene's germline CDR1 is SNHLY and CDR2 FYNNEI. V lost 4 bases and J lost 3, with 16 bases in between. The CDR3 contains 16 residues. This chain's CDR3 is CASSGPEGFGKNIQYF. CDR3 nucleotides: TGTGCCAGCAGTGGCCCGGAGGGGTTTGGCAAAAACATTCAGTACTTC. Using reference TRBV2 and TRBJ2-4 for the parts outside the CDR3, the full variable domain is EPEVTQTPSHQVTQMGQEVILRCVPISNHLYFYWYRQILGQKVEFLVSFYNNEISEKSEIFDDQFSVERPDGSNFTLKIRSTKLEDSAMYFCASSGPEGFGKNIQYFGAGTRLSVL.

The V gene is TRBV19, the J gene TRBJ2-1; TRBD2 aligns across 7 bases. The germline CDR1 and CDR2 sequences are LNHDA and SQIVND (reference sequence). CDR3 length: 16 residues. V shed 4 bases and J 8 bases; nucleotides not matched to a gene: 14. CDR3 sequence reads: CASSKTSGGGRYEQFF. CDR3 bases: TGTGCCAGTAGTAAGACCTCGGGGGGTGGTAGGTATGAGCAGTTCTTC. Full variable domain (outside the CDR3, taken from reference TRBV19 and TRBJ2-1): DGGITQSPKYLFRKEGQNVTLSCEQNLNHDAMYWYRQDPGQGLRLIYYSQIVNDFQKGDIAEGYSVSREKKESFPLTVTSAQKNPTAFYLCASSKTSGGGRYEQFFGPGTRLTVL.

The CDR3 region is CAILRDREGGEQFF. The CDR3 region has the DNA TGTGCCATCCTAAGGGACAGGGAGGGCGGTGAGCAGTTCTTC. This chain links TRBV10-3 with TRBJ2-1, with TRBD1 matching over 9 bases. The germline CDR1 and CDR2 sequences are ENHRY and SYGVKD. V shed 8 bases and J 9 bases; nucleotides not matched to a gene: 11. The CDR3 has 14 residues.

This chain connects TRBV28 to TRBJ2-7; maybe TRBD1 (7 bases). Trimming shortened V by 5 bases and J by 7 bases, and 18 bases separated the two germline ends. The CDR3 is 14 amino acids. The germline gives CDR1 MDHEN, CDR2 SYDVKM. The CDR3 DNA reads as TGTGCCAGCAGTCTGGACAGGCTACGGGGGGAGCAGTACTTC. Protein: CASSLDRLRGEQYF. The complete variable domain, with remaining parts taken from reference TRBV28 and TRBJ2-7, reads DVKVTQSSRYLVKRTGEKVFLECVQDMDHENMFWYRQDPGLGLRLIYFSYDVKMKEKGDIPEGYSVSREKKERFSLILESASTNQTSMYLCASSLDRLRGEQYFGPGTRLTVT.

The chain carries TRBV28 and TRBJ2-1, with 11 bases identical to TRBD1. The CDR3 totals 14 residues. Germline V gives CDR1 MDHEN, CDR2 SYDVKM. V shed 2 bases, J shed 12 bases, and the junction held 6 bases outside the gene matches. The CDR3 DNA is TGTGCCAGCAGTTTAGGGACAGGGGGTAAAGGGCAGTTCTTC. Encoded protein: CASSLGTGGKGQFF.

The J gene is TRBJ1-2, the V gene TRBV18, with D possibly matching TRBD1 (6 bases). Deletions cut 0 bases from V and 2 bases from J, with 7 bases between. CDR1 KGHSH and CDR2 LQKENI come from the germline V gene. This CDR3 contains 14 residues. The CDR3 is CASSPPGQNYGYTF. In DNA form, the CDR3 reads TGTGCCAGCTCACCACCGGGACAAAACTATGGCTACACCTTC.

The genes are TRBV6-6 and TRBJ2-3; D possibly corresponds to TRBD2 (5 bases). Deletions cut 2 bases from V and 4 bases from J, with 13 bases between. The CDR3 contains 15 residues. Germline V gives CDR1 MNHNY, CDR2 SVGAGI (reference sequence). In DNA form, the CDR3 reads TGTGCCAGCAGTTACCCTTTAGGAGCGGCAGATACGCAGTATTTT. It encodes CASSYPLGAADTQYF.